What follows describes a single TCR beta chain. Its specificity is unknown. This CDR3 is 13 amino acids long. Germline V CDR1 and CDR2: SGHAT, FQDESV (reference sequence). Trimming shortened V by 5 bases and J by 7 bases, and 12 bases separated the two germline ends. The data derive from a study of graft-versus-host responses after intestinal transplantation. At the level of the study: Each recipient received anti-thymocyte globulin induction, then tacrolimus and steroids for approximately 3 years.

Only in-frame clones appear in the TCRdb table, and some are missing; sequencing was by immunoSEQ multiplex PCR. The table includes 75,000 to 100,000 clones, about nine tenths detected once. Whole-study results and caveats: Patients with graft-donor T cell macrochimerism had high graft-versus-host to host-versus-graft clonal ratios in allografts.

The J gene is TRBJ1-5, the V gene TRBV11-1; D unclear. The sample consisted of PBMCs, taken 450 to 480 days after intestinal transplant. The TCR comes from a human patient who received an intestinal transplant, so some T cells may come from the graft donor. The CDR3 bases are TGTGCCAGCAGCCGAGAATCCTCCCAGCCCCAGCATTTT. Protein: CASSRESSQPQHF.